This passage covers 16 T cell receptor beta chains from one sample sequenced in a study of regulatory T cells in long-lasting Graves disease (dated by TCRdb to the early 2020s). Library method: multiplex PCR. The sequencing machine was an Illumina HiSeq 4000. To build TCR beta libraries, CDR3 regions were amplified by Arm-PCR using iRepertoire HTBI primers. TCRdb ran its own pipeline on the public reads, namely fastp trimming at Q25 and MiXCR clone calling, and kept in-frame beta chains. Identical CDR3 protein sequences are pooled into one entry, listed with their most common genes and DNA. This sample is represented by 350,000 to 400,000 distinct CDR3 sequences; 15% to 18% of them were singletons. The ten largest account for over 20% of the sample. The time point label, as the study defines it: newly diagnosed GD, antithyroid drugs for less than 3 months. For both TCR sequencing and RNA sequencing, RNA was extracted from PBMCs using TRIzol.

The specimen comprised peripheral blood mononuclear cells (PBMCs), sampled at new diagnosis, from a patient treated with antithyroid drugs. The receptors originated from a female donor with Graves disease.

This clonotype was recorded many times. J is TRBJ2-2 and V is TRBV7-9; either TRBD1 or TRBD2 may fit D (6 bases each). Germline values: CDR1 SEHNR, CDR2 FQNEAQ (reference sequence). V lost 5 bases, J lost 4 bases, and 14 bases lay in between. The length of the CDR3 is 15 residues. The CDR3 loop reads CASSPQGRFTGELFF. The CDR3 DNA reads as TGTGCCAGCAGCCCCCAGGGGAGGTTCACCGGGGAGCTGTTTTTT. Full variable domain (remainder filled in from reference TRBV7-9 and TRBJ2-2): DTGVSQNPRHKITKRGQNVTFRCDPISEHNRLYWYRQTLGQGPEFLTYFQNEAQLEKSRLLSDRFSAERPKGSFSTLEIQRTEQGDSAMYLCASSPQGRFTGELFFGEGSRLTVL.

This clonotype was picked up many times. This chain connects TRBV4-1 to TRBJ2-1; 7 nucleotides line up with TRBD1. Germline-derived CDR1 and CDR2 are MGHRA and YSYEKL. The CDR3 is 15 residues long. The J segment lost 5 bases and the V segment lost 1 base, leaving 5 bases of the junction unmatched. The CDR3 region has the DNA TGCGCCAGCAGCCAAGTCCCAGGGGGTAACAATGAGCAGTTCTTC. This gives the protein CASSQVPGGNNEQFF.

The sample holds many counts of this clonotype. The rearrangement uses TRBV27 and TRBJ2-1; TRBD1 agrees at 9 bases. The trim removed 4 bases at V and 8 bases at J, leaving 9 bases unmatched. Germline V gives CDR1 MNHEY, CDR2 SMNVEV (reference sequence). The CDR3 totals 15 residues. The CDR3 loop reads CASSWRQGGSDEQFF. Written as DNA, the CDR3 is TGTGCCAGCAGTTGGAGACAGGGGGGAAGCGATGAGCAGTTCTTC.

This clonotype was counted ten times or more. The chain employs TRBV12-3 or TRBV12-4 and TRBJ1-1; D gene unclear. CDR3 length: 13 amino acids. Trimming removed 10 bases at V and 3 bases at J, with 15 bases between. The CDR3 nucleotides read TGTGCCATCTACCGATACAGCTACACTGAAGCTTTCTTT. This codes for CAIYRYSYTEAFF.

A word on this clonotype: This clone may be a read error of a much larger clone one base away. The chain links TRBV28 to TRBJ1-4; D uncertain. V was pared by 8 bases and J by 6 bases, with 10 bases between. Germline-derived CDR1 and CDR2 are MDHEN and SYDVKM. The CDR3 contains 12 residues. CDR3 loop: CASRDPYEKLFF. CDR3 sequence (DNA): TGTGCCAGCCGTGATCCCTATGAAAAACTGTTTTTT.

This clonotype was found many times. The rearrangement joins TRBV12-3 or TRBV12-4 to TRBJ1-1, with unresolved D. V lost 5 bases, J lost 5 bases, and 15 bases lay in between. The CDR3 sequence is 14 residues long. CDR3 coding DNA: TGTGCCAGCAGTAGTACTGGCGGAGTTACTGAAGCTTTCTTT. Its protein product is CASSSTGGVTEAFF.

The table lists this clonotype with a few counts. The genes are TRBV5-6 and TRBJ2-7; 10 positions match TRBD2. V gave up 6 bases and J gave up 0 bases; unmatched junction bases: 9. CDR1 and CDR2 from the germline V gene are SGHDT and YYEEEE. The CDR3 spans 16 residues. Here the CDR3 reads CASNRPGLASSYEQYF. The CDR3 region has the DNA TGTGCCAGCAACAGACCGGGACTAGCGAGCTCCTACGAGCAGTACTTC.

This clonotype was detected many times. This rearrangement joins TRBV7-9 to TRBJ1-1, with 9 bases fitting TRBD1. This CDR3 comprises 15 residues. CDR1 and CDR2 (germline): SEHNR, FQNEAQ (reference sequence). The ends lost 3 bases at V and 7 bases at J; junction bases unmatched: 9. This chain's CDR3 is CASSLVRDRAGEAFF. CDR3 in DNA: TGTGCCAGCAGCTTGGTTCGGGACAGGGCGGGTGAAGCTTTCTTT.

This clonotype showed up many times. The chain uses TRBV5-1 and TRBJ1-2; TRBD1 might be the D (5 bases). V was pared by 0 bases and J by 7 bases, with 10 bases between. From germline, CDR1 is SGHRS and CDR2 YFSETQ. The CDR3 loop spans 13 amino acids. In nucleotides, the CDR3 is TGCGCCAGCAGCTTGGCAGGGTTTAGTGGCTACACCTTC. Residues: CASSLAGFSGYTF.

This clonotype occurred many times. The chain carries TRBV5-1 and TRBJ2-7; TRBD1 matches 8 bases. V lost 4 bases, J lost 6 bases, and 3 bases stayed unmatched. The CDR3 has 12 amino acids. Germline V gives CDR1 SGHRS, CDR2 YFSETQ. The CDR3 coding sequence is TGCGCCAGCAGCCGAGGACAGGGCGAGCAGTACTTC. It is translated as CASSRGQGEQYF.

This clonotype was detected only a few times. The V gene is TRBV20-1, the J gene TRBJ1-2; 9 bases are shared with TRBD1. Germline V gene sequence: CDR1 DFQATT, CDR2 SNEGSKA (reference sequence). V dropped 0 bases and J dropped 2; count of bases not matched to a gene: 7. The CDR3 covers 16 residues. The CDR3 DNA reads TGCAGTGCTAGAGATCGCTACAGGGGGCTAAACTATGGCTACACCTTC. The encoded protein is CSARDRYRGLNYGYTF.

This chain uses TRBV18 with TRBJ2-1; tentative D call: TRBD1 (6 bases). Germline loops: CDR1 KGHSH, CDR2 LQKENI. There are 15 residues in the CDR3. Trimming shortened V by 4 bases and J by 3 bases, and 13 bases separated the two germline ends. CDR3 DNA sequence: TGTGCCAGCTCACTTACAGGGATTGGCTACAATGAGCAGTTCTTC. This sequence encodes CASSLTGIGYNEQFF.

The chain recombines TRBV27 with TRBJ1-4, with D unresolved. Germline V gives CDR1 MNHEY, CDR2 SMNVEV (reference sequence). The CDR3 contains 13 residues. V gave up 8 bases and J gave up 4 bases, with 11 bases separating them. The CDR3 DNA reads TGTGCCAGCGGTCTGCCATTTAATGAAAAACTGTTTTTT. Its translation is CASGLPFNEKLFF. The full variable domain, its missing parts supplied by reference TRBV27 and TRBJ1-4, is EAQVTQNPRYLITVTGKKLTVTCSQNMNHEYMSWYRQDPGLGLRQIYYSMNVEVTDKGDVPEGYKVSRKEKRNFPLILESPSPNQTSLYFCASGLPFNEKLFFGSGTQLSVL.

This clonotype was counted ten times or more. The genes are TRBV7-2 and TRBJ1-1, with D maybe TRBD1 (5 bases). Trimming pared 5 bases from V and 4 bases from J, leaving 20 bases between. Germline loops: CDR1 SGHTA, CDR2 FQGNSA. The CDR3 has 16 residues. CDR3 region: CASSATAQVRGTEAFF. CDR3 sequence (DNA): TGTGCCAGCAGCGCAACCGCACAGGTTCGTGGCACTGAAGCTTTCTTT.

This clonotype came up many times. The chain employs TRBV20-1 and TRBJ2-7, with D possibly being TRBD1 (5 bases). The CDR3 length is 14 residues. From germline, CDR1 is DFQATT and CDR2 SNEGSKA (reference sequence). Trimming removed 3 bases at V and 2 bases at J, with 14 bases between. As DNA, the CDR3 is TGCAGTGCTAGCTCACCCCAGGACACCTACGAGCAGTACTTC. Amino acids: CSASSPQDTYEQYF.

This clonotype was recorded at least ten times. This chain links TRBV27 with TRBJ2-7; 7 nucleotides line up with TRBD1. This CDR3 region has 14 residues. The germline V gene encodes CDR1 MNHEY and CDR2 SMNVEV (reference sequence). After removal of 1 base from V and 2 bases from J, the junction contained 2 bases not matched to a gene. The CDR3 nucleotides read TGTGCCAGCAGTTTATTCCAGGGGGCCTACGAGCAGTACTTC. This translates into CASSLFQGAYEQYF.